These 8 T cell receptor beta chains share one sample of origin, sequenced in a study of T cells in Graves' hyperthyroidism and ophthalmopathy. TCR beta CDR3 regions were amplified from RNA transcripts. HTBI primers were used for first-round RT-PCR of the TCR CDR3. In TCRdb, the multiplex PCR reads were re-called with MiXCR into one record per CDR3 protein. This sample has 350,000 or so distinct CDR3 sequences; roughly 18% occur once, and the top ten carry around 16%. The source material was blood. The receptors were gathered from a middle-aged woman with Graves' ophthalmopathy.

The V gene is TRBV27, the J gene TRBJ1-2, with a tentative D call TRBD1 (6 bases). From germline, CDR1 is MNHEY and CDR2 SMNVEV (reference sequence). There are 14 residues in the CDR3. The ends were cut back, 2 bases at V and 7 bases at J, with 14 bases in the middle. The CDR3 here is CASSLIGGASGYTF. CDR3 bases: TGTGCCAGCAGTTTAATTGGGGGCGCGAGTGGCTACACCTTC.

Ten or more counts support this clonotype. The rearrangement links TRBV25-1 to TRBJ1-1, with TRBD1 matching over 7 bases. This CDR3 has 16 residues. V dropped 0 bases and J dropped 1; count of bases not matched to a gene: 5. The germline V gene has CDR1 MGHDK and CDR2 SYGVNS. In DNA, the CDR3 is TGTGCCAGCAGTGAATACTTCGACAGGGAGAACACTGAAGCTTTCTTT. Encoded protein: CASSEYFDRENTEAFF.

This chain joins TRBV5-6 and TRBJ2-1, with D perhaps TRBD2 (6 bases). Germline loops: CDR1 SGHDT, CDR2 YYEEEE. This CDR3 has 16 amino acids. V shed 4 bases and J shed 3 bases, with 17 bases lying between them. The CDR3 spells CASSPIPSSVYNEQFF. CDR3 nucleotide sequence: TGTGCCAGCAGCCCTATCCCGTCTAGCGTCTACAATGAGCAGTTCTTC.

This clonotype was seen once. The gene calls are TRBV19 and TRBJ2-7; TRBD1 might be the D (6 bases). Trimming removed 5 bases from V and 3 bases from J, with 17 bases in between. Germline V gene lookup returns CDR1 LNHDA and CDR2 SQIVND (reference sequence). CDR3 size: 15 residues. CDR3 DNA sequence: TGTGCCAGTAGTGACCTCCGGGACAAAGTCTACGAGCAGTACTTC. It codes for CASSDLRDKVYEQYF.

The chain recombines TRBV4-2 with TRBJ1-1, with 7 bases that match TRBD1. The ends lost 0 bases at V and 3 bases at J; junction bases unmatched: 1. The CDR3 is 14 residues long. Per the germline V gene, CDR1 is LGHNA and CDR2 is YNFKEQ. The CDR3: CASSQDDRDTEAFF. The CDR3 DNA sequence: TGTGCCAGCAGCCAAGATGACAGGGACACTGAAGCTTTCTTT.

The V gene is TRBV27, the J gene TRBJ2-7; TRBD2 matches at 14 bases. Germline values: CDR1 MNHEY, CDR2 SMNVEV (reference sequence). V lost 6 bases, J lost 0 bases, and 10 bases stayed unmatched. The CDR3 is made up of 18 amino acids. The CDR3 loop reads CASSRRLAGGPLSYEQYF. The CDR3, as DNA: TGTGCCAGCAGCCGCCGACTAGCGGGAGGGCCCCTCTCCTACGAGCAGTACTTC.

This clonotype was seen repeatedly, ten times or more. The CDR3 nucleotides read TGTGCCAGCAGTATAGAAGGACAGCCCCAGCATTTT. Protein product: CASSIEGQPQHF. The gene calls are TRBV2 and TRBJ1-5; no definite D call. The length of the CDR3 is 12 residues. Germline values: CDR1 SNHLY, CDR2 FYNNEI. The V end was cut by 5 bases, the J end by 7 bases, with 9 bases between.

The sample holds many counts of this clonotype. The chain uses TRBV10-2 and TRBJ2-2; no definite D call. Germline-derived CDR1 and CDR2 are WSHSY and SAAADI. V dropped 3 bases and J dropped 7 bases, with 6 bases sitting between them. This CDR3 has 12 amino acids. This CDR3 reads CASSEVDGELFF. The CDR3 bases are TGCGCCAGCAGTGAAGTGGACGGGGAGCTGTTTTTT.